A single sample gave rise to the 28 T cell receptor beta chains below, sequenced in a study of CXCR3-negative and CXCR3-positive naive CD8 T cells. Libraries of TRB cDNA were made by 5' RACE and carried UMIs. TCRdb reprocessed the 5' RACE reads and stores each CDR3 protein as one record, lacking DNA. The listing records about 120,000 distinct CDR3 sequences. The sample was naive CXCR3- CD8+ T cells from blood. Subset specified: CD45RO-CCR7+CD27+CD95- naive CD8+ T cells lacking CXCR3 (TNR3-). The source of these receptors is a human donor in good health. Some clones in this sample may be carry-over from other donors' samples.

This chain connects TRBV21-1 to TRBJ2-5; TCRdb outputs TRBD1, but without DNA this stays unchecked. TRBV21-1 is designated a pseudogene. The CDR3 loop spans 15 amino acids. This CDR3 reads CASSKNRAGYETQYF.

The CDR3 here is CASSFGTGSYEQYF. The chain employs TRBV7-2 and TRBJ2-7; with no DNA, the TCRdb D assignment of TRBD1 cannot be verified. The CDR3 loop spans 14 amino acids. The germline V gene has CDR1 SGHTA and CDR2 FQGNSA.

The chain recombines TRBV28 with TRBJ2-7; TCRdb reports TRBD2, a call that lacks DNA to check it against. The CDR3 covers 16 residues. The germline V gene has CDR1 MDHEN and CDR2 SYDVKM. CDR3 sequence: CATGTREGAGSYEQYF.

V usage is TRBV6-2 or TRBV6-3 and J usage is TRBJ2-1; there is no DNA to check the TCRdb D call of TRBD1. The length of the CDR3 is 16 residues. Germline V gene sequence: CDR1 MNHEY, CDR2 SVGEGT. The chain's CDR3 is CASSSPGLQAIYEQFF.

The chain links TRBV29-1 to TRBJ2-3; TCRdb indicates TRBD2, and absent DNA this call remains unverified. This CDR3 is 15 amino acids long. Germline V CDR1 and CDR2: SQVTM, ANQGSEA. The CDR3 reads CSVVSGTSGTDTQYF.

This chain joins TRBV5-1 and TRBJ2-4; the TCRdb call, TRBD2, lacks DNA for checking. The CDR3 covers 20 residues. The germline gives CDR1 SGHRS, CDR2 YFSETQ. This CDR3 is CASSLERGAGGHDSPDIQYF. The full variable domain, completed using reference TRBV5-1 and TRBJ2-4, is KAGVTQTPRYLIKTRGQQVTLSCSPISGHRSVSWYQQTPGQGLQFLFEYFSETQRNKGNFPGRFSGRQFSNSRSEMNVSTLELGDSALYLCASSLERGAGGHDSPDIQYFGAGTRLSVL.

V is TRBV28 and J is TRBJ1-5; TCRdb's assignment of TRBD1 cannot be checked, as there is no DNA. Germline V CDR1 and CDR2: MDHEN, SYDVKM. The CDR3 has 15 residues. CDR3 residues: CASSLTGSGNQPQHF.

The gene calls are TRBV7-9 and TRBJ2-1; TCRdb gives TRBD1 as the D gene, but with no DNA this cannot be confirmed. Germline CDR1 reads SEHNR; CDR2 reads FQNEAQ (reference sequence). The CDR3 consists of 16 residues. CDR3 region: CASSTPWGSAYNEQFF.

This sequence joins TRBV9 and TRBJ2-4; TCRdb's D call, TRBD2, is unchecked because there is no DNA. CDR1 and CDR2 (germline): SGDLS, YYNGEE. There are 18 residues in the CDR3. The CDR3 loop reads CASSVSGREQEPKNIQYF.

The chain carries TRBV29-1 and TRBJ2-1; as DNA is missing, the TRBD1 call by TCRdb cannot be tested. This CDR3 comprises 13 residues. Germline CDR1 is SQVTM and CDR2 is ANQGSEA. CDR3 residues: CTAGTENYNEQFF.

The CDR3 loop is CASSLDSQETQYF. This sequence joins TRBV12-3 or TRBV12-4 and TRBJ2-5; TCRdb proposes TRBD1, but this gene call is untestable without DNA. The CDR3 totals 13 residues.

V and J are TRBV7-2 and TRBJ2-3; TCRdb outputs TRBD1, but without DNA this stays unchecked. CDR1 and CDR2 (germline): SGHTA, FQGNSA. This CDR3 is 15 amino acids long. The CDR3 sequence is CASSFYQGMSDTQYF.

This rearrangement joins TRBV12-3 or TRBV12-4 to TRBJ2-1; with no DNA, the TCRdb D assignment of TRBD1 cannot be verified. CDR3 length: 14 residues. CDR3 loop: CASSLSGPGGEQFF.

The V gene is TRBV12-3 or TRBV12-4, the J gene TRBJ2-7; TCRdb lists TRBD1, though no DNA is available to test this call. This CDR3 spans 16 amino acids. CDR3: CASRGEKTGDPNEQYF.

The chain joins TRBV5-6 to TRBJ2-1; TCRdb gives TRBD1 as the D gene, but with no DNA this cannot be confirmed. This CDR3 spans 14 amino acids. The germline V gene encodes CDR1 SGHDT and CDR2 YYEEEE. The CDR3 sequence: CASSLTRGSPEQFF.

The gene calls are TRBV28 and TRBJ2-1; TCRdb lists TRBD2, though no DNA is available to test this call. The germline V gene encodes CDR1 MDHEN and CDR2 SYDVKM. The CDR3 length is 12 residues. The CDR3 sequence is CASRTSDNEQFF.

The chain couples TRBV4-3 to TRBJ2-5; TCRdb proposes TRBD1, but this gene call is untestable without DNA. Germline V lookup: CDR1 LGHNA, CDR2 YSLEER. The CDR3 is 16 amino acids. CDR3 loop: CASSQDPHFGPEGQYF.

The V call is TRBV15, the J call TRBJ2-5; with no DNA, the TCRdb D assignment of TRBD1 cannot be verified. CDR3 length equals 20 residues. Germline V lookup: CDR1 LNHNV, CDR2 YYDKDF (reference sequence). CDR3 residues: CATSRSFGDGRPGPQETQYF. Supplemented by reference TRBV15 and TRBJ2-5, the full variable domain reads DAMVIQNPRYQVTQFGKPVTLSCSQTLNHNVMYWYQQKSSQAPKLLFHYYDKDFNNEADTPDNFQSRRPNTSFCFLDIRSPGLGDTAMYLCATSRSFGDGRPGPQETQYFGPGTRLLVL.

CDR3 sequence reads: CASSSRLATYNEQFF. The chain uses TRBV7-8 and TRBJ2-1; checking the TCRdb D call of TRBD2 is not possible without DNA. This CDR3 comprises 15 residues. From germline, CDR1 is SGHVS and CDR2 FQNEAQ.

V usage is TRBV13 and J usage is TRBJ1-1. CDR3 size: 12 residues. Germline values: CDR1 PRHDT, CDR2 FYEKMQ (reference sequence). CDR3: CASSALGTEAFF. Based on the CDR3 plus reference TRBV13 and TRBJ1-1, the full variable domain is AAGVIQSPRHLIKEKRETATLKCYPIPRHDTVYWYQQGPGQDPQFLISFYEKMQSDKGSIPDRFSAQQFSDYHSELNMSSLELGDSALYFCASSALGTEAFFGQGTRLTVV.

The V gene is TRBV28, the J gene TRBJ2-7; without DNA, the TCRdb call of TRBD1 cannot be checked. The CDR3 is 14 amino acids. The V gene's germline CDR1 is MDHEN and CDR2 SYDVKM. This chain's CDR3 is CASSLGTGPYEQYF. The entire variable domain, with the rest obtained from reference TRBV28 and TRBJ2-7, is as follows: DVKVTQSSRYLVKRTGEKVFLECVQDMDHENMFWYRQDPGLGLRLIYFSYDVKMKEKGDIPEGYSVSREKKERFSLILESASTNQTSMYLCASSLGTGPYEQYFGPGTRLTVT.

The chain combines TRBV7-2 with TRBJ2-1; TCRdb gives TRBD1 as the D gene, but with no DNA this cannot be confirmed. CDR3 size: 17 residues. The germline V gene encodes CDR1 SGHTA and CDR2 FQGNSA. The CDR3 loop reads CASSLVSGPGSYNEQFF.

The chain links TRBV11-2 to TRBJ2-5; TCRdb calls TRBD2, which cannot be checked without DNA. The CDR3 has 15 residues. Per germline, CDR1 SGHAT and CDR2 FQNNGV. This chain's CDR3 is CASSLVGSGGETQYF.

V gene TRBV12-3 or TRBV12-4 combines with J gene TRBJ1-2. The CDR3 runs to 17 residues. The CDR3 spells CATKETNAAQANYGYTF.

The V and J genes are TRBV25-1 and TRBJ2-7; TCRdb returns TRBD1, unconfirmable since there is no DNA. Germline loops: CDR1 MGHDK, CDR2 SYGVNS. The CDR3 is made up of 14 amino acids. CDR3 sequence reads: CASSGWDSAYEQYF.

The chain carries TRBV10-3 and TRBJ2-1; checking the TCRdb D call of TRBD1 is not possible without DNA. CDR3 size: 15 residues. CDR1 is ENHRY, CDR2 SYGVKD, per germline. CDR3 in amino acids: CAISESNREHNEQFF.

This chain connects TRBV5-1 to TRBJ2-1; TCRdb's D gene call, TRBD1, goes unchecked for lack of DNA. Per the germline V gene, CDR1 is SGHRS and CDR2 is YFSETQ. This CDR3 is built from 14 residues. The CDR3 spells CASSSLDRGNEQFF. Complete variable domain (other parts from reference TRBV5-1 and TRBJ2-1): KAGVTQTPRYLIKTRGQQVTLSCSPISGHRSVSWYQQTPGQGLQFLFEYFSETQRNKGNFPGRFSGRQFSNSRSEMNVSTLELGDSALYLCASSSLDRGNEQFFGPGTRLTVL.

The rearrangement uses TRBV4-1 and TRBJ2-7. This CDR3 is built from 13 residues. Germline V gene sequence: CDR1 MGHRA, CDR2 YSYEKL. CDR3: CASSQTQTYEQYF.